The present T cell receptor beta chain was sequenced within a study of shared clonotypes between healthy human individuals. Study in general: Each donor contributed plates that comprised three CD4 naive, three CD4 memory, two CD8 naive and one CD8 memory.

TCRdb's table, derived via immunoSEQ multiplex PCR, lists solely in-frame clones and lacks some. The sample carries millions of clones, 95% recorded once. General study results and limits: Larger estimated richness was generally recorded for naive subsets relative to memory subsets.

Worth noting for this clone: Its antigen remains unknown.

V was shortened by 2 bases and J by 6 bases, with 11 bases between the two germline ends. Germline CDR1 SGHAT, CDR2 FQNNGV. The CDR3 covers 14 residues. This sequence joins TRBV11-2 and TRBJ1-5; D is unresolved. The sequenced sample was naive CD4+ T cells sorted from blood. As to subset: CD45RA+ positively selected. This sequence was found in a man aged 18 to 30 in good health. This chain's CDR3 is CASSLNAGAQPQHF. As DNA, the CDR3 is TGTGCCAGCAGCTTAAATGCAGGAGCTCAGCCCCAGCATTTT. Full variable domain (remainder filled in from reference TRBV11-2 and TRBJ1-5): EAGVAQSPRYKIIEKRQSVAFWCNPISGHATLYWYQQILGQGPKLLIQFQNNGVVDDSQLPKDRFSAERLKGVDSTLKIQPAKLEDSAVYLCASSLNAGAQPQHFGDGTRLSIL.